A single sample gave rise to the 18 T cell receptor beta chains below, sequenced in a study of shared clonotypes between healthy human individuals. TCRdb keeps only in-frame clones here, not all; method: immunoSEQ multiplex PCR. The table shows around 2,000,000 clones, with roughly 94% occurring only once. The specimen sequenced was naive CD4+ T cells sorted from blood. As to subset: CD45RA+ positively selected. The receptor source for this set is a man between 18 and 35 years old in good health.

The chain combines TRBV6-1 with TRBJ2-1; 11 positions agree with TRBD2. The CDR3 sequence is 15 residues long. After removal of 4 bases from V and 7 bases from J, the junction contained 6 bases not matched to a gene. Germline CDR1 MNHNS, CDR2 SASEGT. CDR3 DNA sequence: TGTGCCAGCAGTGCGCCTAGCGGGAGGCTAAATGAGCAGTTCTTC. Translation gives CASSAPSGRLNEQFF.

The V and J genes are TRBV6-1 and TRBJ1-2; TRBD1 matches 9 bases. CDR1 MNHNS and CDR2 SASEGT come from the germline V gene. J was trimmed by 3 bases and V by 7 bases; bases with no gene match: 9. This CDR3 has 15 residues. The CDR3 DNA sequence: TGTGCCAGCACCACAGGGGGCGCGGGTGACTATGGCTACACCTTC. Residues: CASTTGGAGDYGYTF.

The genes are TRBV19 and TRBJ1-2; D is undetermined. Trimming took 3 bases from V and 4 from J, leaving 9 bases between them. The CDR3 loop spans 13 amino acids. Germline CDR1 LNHDA, CDR2 SQIVND (reference sequence). The CDR3 loop reads CASSMGGVYGYTF. The DNA of the CDR3 is TGTGCCAGTAGTATGGGCGGAGTCTATGGCTACACCTTC.

The V gene is TRBV29-1, the J gene TRBJ2-7; 11 bases fit TRBD1. Trimming cost V 7 bases and J 6 bases; bases outside gene matches: 8. Germline CDR1 reads SQVTM; CDR2 reads ANQGSEA. The CDR3 sequence is 13 residues long. The CDR3 bases are TGCAGCGGCCTCCGGGACAGGGGGAGCGAGCAGTACTTC. It specifies CSGLRDRGSEQYF.

The chain is built from TRBV4-1 and TRBJ2-5, with D maybe TRBD2 (5 bases). Germline CDR1 reads MGHRA; CDR2 reads YSYEKL. V was shortened by 0 bases and J by 4 bases, with 15 bases between the two germline ends. The CDR3 has 16 amino acids. The CDR3 coding sequence is TGCGCCAGCAGCCAAGACCGGGGTTTAACTGGAGAGACCCAGTACTTC. This sequence encodes CASSQDRGLTGETQYF.

Remarks on this clone: The same CDR3 also results from other DNA sequences found in this sample. The chain uses TRBV10-1 and TRBJ2-7; unclear D gene. Trimming took off 2 bases at V and 4 bases at J, with 9 bases between the two ends. Per the germline V gene, CDR1 is WNHNN and CDR2 is SYGVQD (reference sequence). This CDR3 has 13 residues. CDR3 residues: CASSESTRYEQYF. The CDR3, as DNA: TGCGCCAGCAGTGAGAGTACGCGGTACGAGCAGTACTTC.

The chain is built from TRBV19 and TRBJ2-1; D gene unclear. Trimming shortened V by 8 bases and J by 3 bases, and 14 bases separated the two germline ends. This CDR3 comprises 14 residues. Germline CDR1 LNHDA, CDR2 SQIVND (reference sequence). The CDR3 DNA is TGTGCCAGTTTGCCCTCCCCCAGCTACAATGAGCAGTTCTTC. This translates into CASLPSPSYNEQFF. Looking up the rest from reference TRBV19 and TRBJ2-1 gives the full variable domain: DGGITQSPKYLFRKEGQNVTLSCEQNLNHDAMYWYRQDPGQGLRLIYYSQIVNDFQKGDIAEGYSVSREKKESFPLTVTSAQKNPTAFYLCASLPSPSYNEQFFGPGTRLTVL.

The J gene is TRBJ1-2, the V gene TRBV4-1, with a tentative D call TRBD1 (6 bases). The CDR3 consists of 15 residues. Trimming took off 0 bases at V and 8 bases at J, with 16 bases between the two ends. Per germline, CDR1 MGHRA and CDR2 YSYEKL. DNA of the CDR3: TGCGCCAGCAGCCAAGACTACCGGGACAAATCCGGCTACACCTTC. Translating gives CASSQDYRDKSGYTF.

The rearrangement uses TRBV4-1 and TRBJ2-1; TRBD2 matches at 14 bases. V shed 10 bases and J 3 bases; nucleotides not matched to a gene: 17. Germline V lookup: CDR1 MGHRA, CDR2 YSYEKL. CDR3 length equals 19 residues. The CDR3 here is CATLFFGTSGSLGYNEQFF. DNA for the CDR3: TGCGCCACCTTATTTTTTGGGACTAGCGGGAGCTTAGGCTACAATGAGCAGTTCTTC.

The chain combines TRBV27 with TRBJ2-7, with a possible D match to TRBD2 (7 bases). Germline lookup yields CDR1 MNHEY and CDR2 SMNVEV (reference sequence). The V end lost 6 bases, the J end lost 3 bases, and 30 bases lay between the germline ends. The CDR3 length is 19 residues. CDR3 bases: TGTGCCAGCAGACTATCTCCCGGGCAGGCGGGGGCTCCGCTCTACGAGCAGTACTTC. Its translation: CASRLSPGQAGAPLYEQYF.

The V gene is TRBV5-1, the J gene TRBJ2-7; 11 bases line up with TRBD2. The germline V gene has CDR1 SGHRS and CDR2 YFSETQ. The CDR3 has 15 amino acids. V was pared by 5 bases and J by 2 bases, with 6 bases of the junction left unmatched. In nucleotides, the CDR3 is TGCGCCAGCAGGCAACTAGCGGGAGAGGCCTACGAGCAGTACTTC. Translation gives CASRQLAGEAYEQYF.

The chain uses TRBV5-1 and TRBJ1-1, with D possibly being TRBD1 (6 bases). CDR3 length equals 14 residues. Deletions cut 2 bases from V and 0 bases from J, with 8 bases between. Germline V CDR1 and CDR2: SGHRS, YFSETQ. The chain's CDR3 is CASSFQGMNTEAFF. The CDR3 DNA follows: TGCGCCAGCAGCTTTCAGGGGATGAACACTGAAGCTTTCTTT. The variable domain in full, with the rest retrieved from reference TRBV5-1 and TRBJ1-1, is KAGVTQTPRYLIKTRGQQVTLSCSPISGHRSVSWYQQTPGQGLQFLFEYFSETQRNKGNFPGRFSGRQFSNSRSEMNVSTLELGDSALYLCASSFQGMNTEAFFGQGTRLTVV.

The V gene is TRBV10-3, the J gene TRBJ2-6; 9 bases are shared with TRBD1. The V gene's germline CDR1 is ENHRY and CDR2 SYGVKD. The CDR3 length is 17 residues. With V trimmed by 6 bases and J by 2 bases, 8 bases remained unmatched. The CDR3 DNA is TGTGCCATCAGACCCGGGACAGGGAACGCTGGGGCCAACGTCCTGACTTTC. The encoded protein is CAIRPGTGNAGANVLTF.

V usage is TRBV5-1 and J usage is TRBJ2-3; possible D gene TRBD2, 6 bases. V lost 3 bases and J 4 bases, leaving 18 bases between the germline ends. Germline CDR1 SGHRS, CDR2 YFSETQ. The CDR3 extends over 16 amino acids. The CDR3 nucleotides are TGCGCCAGCAGCTCGGGCGGAACTCCGGGGGCAGATACGCAGTATTTT. Protein: CASSSGGTPGADTQYF.

This chain links TRBV14 with TRBJ2-2, with TRBD2 identical over 7 bases. The CDR3 is 18 residues long. Trimming at V came to 0 bases and at J to 8 bases, leaving 15 bases not matched to a gene. Looked up from germline, CDR1 is SGHDN and CDR2 is FVKESK. CDR3 DNA: TGTGCCAGCAGCCAAGATGGGAGGGGCAGCGGTAGGAGAGGGGAGCTGTTTTTT. It is translated as CASSQDGRGSGRRGELFF.

This CDR3 is CASSEALLTGGNEQFF. DNA for the CDR3: TGTGCCAGCAGTGAAGCGCTCTTAACAGGGGGCAATGAGCAGTTCTTC. The chain joins TRBV6-1 to TRBJ2-1, with 8 bases fitting TRBD1. This CDR3 has 16 residues. The ends lost 0 bases at V and 6 bases at J; junction bases unmatched: 7. Germline V lookup: CDR1 MNHNS, CDR2 SASEGT.

V is TRBV28 and J is TRBJ1-2, with TRBD1 identical over 7 bases. The V and J ends lost 5 bases and 0 bases, in that order; junction bases with no gene match: 3. The CDR3 runs to 14 residues. CDR1 is MDHEN and CDR2 is SYDVKM in the germline V gene. This CDR3 is CASSPGTANYGYTF. CDR3 bases: TGTGCCAGCAGTCCAGGGACAGCTAACTATGGCTACACCTTC.

This chain uses TRBV5-6 with TRBJ1-2, with 10 bases lining up with TRBD1. The CDR3 has 14 amino acids. Germline V gene lookup returns CDR1 SGHDT and CDR2 YYEEEE. V lost 4 bases to trimming and J lost 8 bases; unmatched junction nucleotides: 8. The CDR3 region has the DNA TGTGCCAGCAGCCCGGGACAGGGGATGAGGGGCTACACCTTC. Translated, it gives CASSPGQGMRGYTF.